This T cell receptor beta chain was identified in a study of blood T cell repertoires in COVID-19. Study details: The samples span acute and convalescent COVID-19 from the United States, Italy and Spain. The cDNA or gDNA used as material had been derived from T cells, B-cell-depleted T cells, or PBMCs.

During active infection, Seattle patients enrolled and were then monitored through disease. The table came from immunoSEQ multiplex PCR; TCRdb's copy has only in-frame clones and leaves some out. Of a few hundred thousand clones listed, around 83% are singletons. The ends lost 6 bases at V and 4 bases at J; junction bases unmatched: 9. Germline CDR1 KGHSH, CDR2 LQKENI. CDR3 length: 15 amino acids. The chain combines TRBV18 with TRBJ1-2; 9 bases align to TRBD1. The source material was peripheral blood. This sequence was found in a woman older than 75 with COVID-19, enrolled during active disease. The CDR3 bases are TGTGCCAGCTCGGACCTACAGGGGGCGACCTATGGCTACACCTTC. Translating gives CASSDLQGATYGYTF.